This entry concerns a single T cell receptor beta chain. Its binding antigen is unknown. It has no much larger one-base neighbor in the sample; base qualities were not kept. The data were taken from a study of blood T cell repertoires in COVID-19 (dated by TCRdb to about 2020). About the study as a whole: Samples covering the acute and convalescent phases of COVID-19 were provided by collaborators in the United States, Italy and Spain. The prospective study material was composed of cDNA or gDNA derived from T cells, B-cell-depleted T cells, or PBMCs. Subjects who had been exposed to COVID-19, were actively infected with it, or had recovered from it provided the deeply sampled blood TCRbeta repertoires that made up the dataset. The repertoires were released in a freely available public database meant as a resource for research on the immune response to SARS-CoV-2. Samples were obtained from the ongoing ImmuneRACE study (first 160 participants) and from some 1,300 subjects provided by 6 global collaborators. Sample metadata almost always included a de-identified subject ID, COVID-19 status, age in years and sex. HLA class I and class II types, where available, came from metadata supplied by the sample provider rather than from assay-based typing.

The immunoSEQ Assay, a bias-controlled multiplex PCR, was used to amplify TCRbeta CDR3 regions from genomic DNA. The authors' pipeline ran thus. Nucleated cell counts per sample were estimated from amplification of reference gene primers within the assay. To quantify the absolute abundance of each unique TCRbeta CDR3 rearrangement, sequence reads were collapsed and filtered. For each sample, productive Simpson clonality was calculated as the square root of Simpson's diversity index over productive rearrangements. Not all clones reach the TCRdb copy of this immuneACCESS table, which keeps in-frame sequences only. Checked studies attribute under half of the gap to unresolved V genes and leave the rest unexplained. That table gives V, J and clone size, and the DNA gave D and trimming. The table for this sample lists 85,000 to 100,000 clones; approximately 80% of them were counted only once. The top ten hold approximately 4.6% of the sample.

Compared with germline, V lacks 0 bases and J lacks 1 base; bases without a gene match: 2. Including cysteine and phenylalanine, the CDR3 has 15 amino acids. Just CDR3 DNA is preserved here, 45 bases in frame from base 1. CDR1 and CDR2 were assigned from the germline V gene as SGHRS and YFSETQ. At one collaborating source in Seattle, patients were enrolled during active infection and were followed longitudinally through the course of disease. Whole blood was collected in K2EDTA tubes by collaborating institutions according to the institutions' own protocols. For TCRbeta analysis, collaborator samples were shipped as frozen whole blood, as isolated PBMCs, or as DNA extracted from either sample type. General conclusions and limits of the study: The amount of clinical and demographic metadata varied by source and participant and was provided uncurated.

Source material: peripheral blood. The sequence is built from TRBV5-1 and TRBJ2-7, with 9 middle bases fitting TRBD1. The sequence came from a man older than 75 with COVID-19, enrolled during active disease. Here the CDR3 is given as CASSLAGQGSYEQYF. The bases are TGCGCCAGCAGCTTGGCCGGACAGGGGTCCTACGAGCAGTACTTC. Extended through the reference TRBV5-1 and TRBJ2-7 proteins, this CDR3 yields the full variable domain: KAGVTQTPRYLIKTRGQQVTLSCSPISGHRSVSWYQQTPGQGLQFLFEYFSETQRNKGNFPGRFSGRQFSNSRSEMNVSTLELGDSALYLCASSLAGQGSYEQYFGPGTRLTVT.